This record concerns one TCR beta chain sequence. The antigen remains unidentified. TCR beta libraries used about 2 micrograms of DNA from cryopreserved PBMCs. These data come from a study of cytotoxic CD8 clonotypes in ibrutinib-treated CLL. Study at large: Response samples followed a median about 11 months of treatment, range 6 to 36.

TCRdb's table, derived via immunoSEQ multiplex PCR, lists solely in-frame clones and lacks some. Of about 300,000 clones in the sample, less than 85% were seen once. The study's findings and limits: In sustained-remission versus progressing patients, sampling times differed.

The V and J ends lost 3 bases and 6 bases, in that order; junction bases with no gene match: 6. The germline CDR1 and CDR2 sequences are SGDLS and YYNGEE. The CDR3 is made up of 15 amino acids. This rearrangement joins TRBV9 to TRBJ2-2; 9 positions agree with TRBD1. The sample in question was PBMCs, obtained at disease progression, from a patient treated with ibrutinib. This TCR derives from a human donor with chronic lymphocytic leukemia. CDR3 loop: CASSDRDRDPGELFF. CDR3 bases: TGTGCCAGCAGCGACCGGGACAGGGATCCCGGGGAGCTGTTTTTT. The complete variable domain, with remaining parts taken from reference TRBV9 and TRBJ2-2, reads DSGVTQTPKHLITATGQRVTLRCSPRSGDLSVYWYQQSLDQGLQFLIQYYNGEERAKGNILERFSAQQFPDLHSELNLSSLELGDSALYFCASSDRDRDPGELFFGEGSRLTVL.